This T cell receptor (beta chain) was captured in a study of cytomegalovirus exposure and HLA in healthy donors. The PCR employed 60 Vbeta primers together with 13 Jbeta primers. The method was immunoSEQ multiplex PCR; TCRdb's version includes in-frame clones alone and lacks a portion of them. The data show roughly 140,000 clones, around 66% seen once. CDR1 is LGHNA and CDR2 is YNFKEQ in the germline V gene. Losses at the gene ends were 3 bases for V and 0 bases for J; bases not matched to a gene: 12. CDR3 size: 18 residues. This TCR came from a woman aged 25 to 39 in good health and CMV-seropositive. The sequenced sample was PBMCs. This chain uses TRBV4-2 with TRBJ1-2, with 8 bases lining up with TRBD1. CDR3 sequence (DNA): TGTGCCAGCAGCCAGGGGACAGGCAGACGGCCCGCTAACTATGGCTACACCTTC. This encodes CASSQGTGRRPANYGYTF.